This T cell receptor beta chain is from a study of radiation and T cells in renal cell carcinoma. Findings and caveats of the study: Top tumor clonotypes rose in blood 2 weeks post-radiation, then contracted.

Regarding time point: blood 4 weeks post-SBRT, at nephrectomy. Stated treatment: 15 Gy SBRT to primary tumor, nephrectomy 4 weeks later. Nephrectomy followed 15 Gy stereotactic body radiation by 4 weeks. Serial blood draws occurred at baseline and 2 and 4 weeks post-SBRT. Assay used: immunoSEQ multiplex PCR; TCRdb lists only in-frame clones, some missing. The sample carries around 170,000 clones, 88% recorded once. This clone was seen once. The antigen remains unidentified. The CDR3 length is 16 residues. The germline V gene has CDR1 SEHNR and CDR2 FQNEAQ (reference sequence). V gave up 5 bases and J gave up 4 bases; unmatched junction bases: 10.

This material consisted of blood, taken from a patient whose treatment included radiotherapy and nephrectomy. This TCR was sampled from a woman between 45 and 60 years old with renal cell carcinoma. The chain employs TRBV7-9 and TRBJ2-5, with TRBD2 identical over 10 bases. The CDR3 nucleotides are TGTGCCAGCAGCCGAGCCGGGACTAGCGAATCAGAGACCCAGTACTTC. It is translated as CASSRAGTSESETQYF.